This TCR beta chain was sequenced in a study of shared clonotypes between healthy human individuals (dated by TCRdb to about 2020). For the wider study: The cohort included a few men and a couple of women between 18 and 49 years of age. For each donor, CD4 naive and CD4 memory were each given three plates, CD8 naive was given two plates, and CD8 memory was given one plate. Blood TCR repertoires of about 5 healthy adults were deeply sequenced to estimate repertoire size and the extent of clonotype sharing between individuals. To increase sequencing depth and limit assay-specific biases, different laboratories used diverse techniques to prepare libraries and sequence TCR repertoires. Leukapheresis yielded between about 0.94 and 9.5 billion PBMCs per donor.

The donors were healthy, HIV-negative adults with no recently reported acute infections or vaccinations. Every donor was a Caucasian adult residing in Nashville, Tennessee, USA. CD4+ T cells were enriched by magnetic negative selection; naive cells were then positively selected on CD45RA, and the negative fraction formed the memory subset. Blood was collected by leukapheresis, and PBMCs were isolated by Ficoll-Histopaque density gradient centrifugation and then cryopreserved in liquid nitrogen vapor phase. Purity and quantity of every magnetically sorted T cell population were checked by analytical flow cytometry. Genomic DNA was isolated from each sorted fraction and quantified by UV absorbance on a Nanodrop 2000c. The CDR3 runs 17 amino acids, cysteine and phenylalanine included. Here the CDR3 DNA is all that survives: 51 bases in frame from base 1. Per the germline V gene (reference sequence), SGHNT is the CDR1 and YYREEE is the CDR2. Trimming at the junction amounts to 4 bases on V and 0 bases on J, and the germline ends lie 16 bases apart.

TCR CDR3 regions were amplified from genomic DNA by multiplex PCR using the deep immunoSEQ assay. For each cell subset, the extracted genomic DNA was distributed evenly across all wells of several immunoSEQ 96-well plates, and each plate served as one replicate. For sorted subsets, roughly 200 ng of genomic DNA, equivalent to about 30,000 T cell genomes, went into each replicate PCR. The purified libraries were quantified using a Qubit 3.0 fluorometer, sized with a Bioanalyzer 2100, and then quantified again using the KAPA Library Quantification kit. A separate single-read 150-cycle Illumina NextSeq 550 flow cell was used to sequence each immunoSEQ 96-well plate. The source study handled its data this way. Because only junctional sequences without quality scores were contained in the immunoSEQ output, filtering matching that applied to full-length reads could not be performed. To assign V/J genes and CDR3, sequences were annotated against IMGT germline references using PyIR, a Python wrapper for IgBLAST v1.9. Reads with weak V/J assignments (E-value above 1e-6), missing CDR3, stop codons, out-of-frame junctions, or ambiguous translated residues were removed. A V3J clonotype was defined by an identical inferred V gene, J gene, and CDR3 amino acid sequence. To compute the percentage overlap between repertoires, the number of shared unique clonotypes was divided by the size of the smaller repertoire. Richness of each repertoire was evaluated using RTK rarefaction, the Chao1 estimator, and Recon v2.1 estimates of unobserved clonotypes. Generation probabilities were computed with OLGA for all TCRbeta clonotypes obtained by the gDNA method from four donors. TCRdb re-hosts the immuneACCESS table, in-frame sequences only. Its copies lack some clones; in the studies checked, an unresolved V gene accounts for under half of them, and the cause for the rest is not known. The DNA gave D and trimming, while V, J and clone size come from that table. Across this sample there are roughly 2.5 million clones, with more than 90% seen only once. The top ten hold roughly 0.13% of the sample.

Points the paper makes about the study in general: When a few donors were compared, the shared fraction of clonotypes was 5% to 6.5% for naive CD4, approximately 3.3% for naive CD8, 2% to 2.5% for memory CD4, and 0.35% to 0.4% for memory CD8. Pairwise subsampling led to the expectation that sequencing depth would affect the degree of clonotype sharing among donors. Rarefaction of sorted-subset datasets indicated incomplete sequencing despite the large sequencing depth. Compared with non-shared clonotypes, the clonotypes found in all four sorted-subset donors had higher generation probabilities. Sampling was limited to blood, and TCR repertoires in tissue likely differ from TCR repertoires in blood. Because the study included a small number of donors, the genetic and exposure-history diversity represented was limited. Naive subsets generally had larger estimated clonotype richness than memory subsets.

For this clone: Its antigen is unknown. No much larger clonotype is one base removed from it; base qualities were not supplied.

The sample taken for sequencing was naive CD4+ T cells sorted from blood. What the cell subset or site label conveys for this sample: CD45RA+ positively selected. The origin of this receptor is a man younger than 30 in good health. Recombination linked TRBV5-4 to TRBJ2-2, with the D call tentatively TRBD1 or TRBD2, each fitting 6 bases. The CDR3: CASSPGRGGTNTGELFF. DNA sequence: TGTGCCAGCAGCCCTGGCAGGGGAGGTACGAACACCGGGGAGCTGTTTTTT.